This T cell receptor (beta chain) was sequenced during a study of beta chain features in type 1 diabetes. Study as a whole: No patient-donor differences in age, gender, total cells or subset yield. Whole-study findings and limits: Within the patient group, naive, central memory and Treg TCRB repertoires appeared more similar to each other than within healthy donors. For Type 1 diabetes patients, all four CD4+ subsets carried TCRB CDR3s that were moderately but significantly shorter. A definitive answer on HLA type influencing TCRB rearrangement was not reached here.

Every bit of the isolated RNA underwent reverse transcription, so sequencing read expressed TCRB transcripts. Repertoires were generated with immunoSEQ multiplex PCR, while TCRdb's copy carries only in-frame clones and drops some. The sample shows 300,000 to 350,000 clones, roughly 13% of them seen only once. This clone has more than one count but fewer than ten. Its specificity is not known. Trimming cost V 5 bases and J 0 bases; bases outside gene matches: 5. The germline CDR1 and CDR2 sequences are SQVTM and ANQGSEA. This CDR3 spans 14 amino acids. Central memory, naive, regulatory and stem cell-like memory CD4+ cells were sorted by CD45RO/CCR7/CD25/CD127/CD95/CD27.

This clonotype was sampled from a young woman with type 1 diabetes. V usage is TRBV29-1 and J usage is TRBJ1-1, with 8 positions matching TRBD1. The sequenced sample consisted of naive CD4+ T cells from blood. CDR3 amino acids: CSVHRGGMNTEAFF. The CDR3 DNA is TGCAGCGTTCACAGGGGGGGAATGAACACTGAAGCTTTCTTT.